This TCR beta chain comes out of a study of OX40 agonist ivuxolimab in advanced cancers. Study summary: Males comprised 70% to 85% of the group, whose mean age was approximately 62 years (range 23 to 79). Three individuals attained partial responses, comprising one hepatocellular carcinoma case and two cutaneous melanoma cases.

Remarks on this clone: The target antigen is unknown.

Germline V gene sequence: CDR1 SGHTA, CDR2 FQGNSA. V gave up 5 bases and J gave up 0 bases, with 14 bases separating them. The CDR3 is 17 residues long. Study-level points and caveats: CD8+ T cells showed, on average, more clonal expansion than CD4+ cells.

Only in-frame clones appear in the TCRdb table, and some are missing; sequencing was by immunoSEQ multiplex PCR. In the table there are 59,000 or so clones, approximately 82% of which are singletons. This TCR came from an adult with an advanced solid tumor such as melanoma, head and neck, liver or kidney cancer. The rearrangement uses TRBV7-2 and TRBJ1-6; a weak D match, TRBD1 (5 bases). Here the sequenced sample was CD4+ or CD8+ T cells sorted from blood, taken in a trial of the OX40 agonist ivuxolimab. CDR3 region: CASSPPEGSSYNSPLHF. CDR3 sequence (DNA): TGTGCCAGCAGCCCACCGGAGGGGAGCTCCTATAATTCACCCCTCCACTTT. The full variable domain, rest sourced from reference TRBV7-2 and TRBJ1-6, is GAGVSQSPSNKVTEKGKDVELRCDPISGHTALYWYRQSLGQGLEFLIYFQGNSAPDKSGLPSDRFSAERTGGSVSTLTIQRTQQEDSAVYLCASSPPEGSSYNSPLHFGNGTRLTVT.